The 32 T cell receptor beta chains below all came from one sample that was sequenced in a study of T cell repertoires in cytomegalovirus infection. Their antigens remain unidentified. TCRdb independently ran MiXCR on the reads; one entry per CDR3 protein. The data show some 800,000 distinct CDR3 sequences, about 31% seen once. This specimen was cultured CD8+ T cells from PBMCs, taken from culture after CMV antigen stimulation. The origin of the receptors is a human donor in good health (CMV status not recorded). Some clones in this sample may be carry-over from other donors' samples.

The DNA of the CDR3 is TGTGCCAGCAGTTACTCGATCCAGCGGGGGGCCCTGGGGCCTAACAATGAGCAGTTCTTC. Encoded protein: CASSYSIQRGALGPNNEQFF. The chain has TRBV6-2 or TRBV6-3 and TRBJ2-1, with 9 bases that match TRBD2. Germline CDR1 reads MNHEY; CDR2 reads SVGEGT. Losses at the gene ends were 0 bases for V and 5 bases for J; bases not matched to a gene: 17. The CDR3 runs 20 residues.

The chain joins TRBV4-1 to TRBJ2-1, with 13 bases lining up with TRBD2. This CDR3 has 16 residues. V lost 2 bases, J lost 7 bases, and 5 bases stayed unmatched. Germline V gene data show CDR1 as MGHRA and CDR2 as YSYEKL. The CDR3 here is CASSQTPGLAGNEQFF. CDR3 nucleotide sequence: TGCGCCAGCAGCCAAACGCCGGGACTAGCGGGAAATGAGCAGTTCTTC.

The genes are TRBV9 and TRBJ1-1; D is ambiguous. CDR1 and CDR2 (germline): SGDLS, YYNGEE. V was shortened by 4 bases and J by 4 bases, with 17 bases between the two germline ends. This CDR3 has 15 amino acids. CDR3 sequence reads: CASSRRNGEGTEAFF. CDR3 nucleotide sequence: TGTGCCAGCAGCCGCCGGAACGGCGAGGGCACTGAAGCTTTCTTT.

This clonotype came up a few times. The CDR3 coding sequence is TGTGCCAGCAGTCTCACAGGGAGGTGGGTTAGCACTGAAGCTTTCTTT. Its translation is CASSLTGRWVSTEAFF. The chain couples TRBV12-3 or TRBV12-4 to TRBJ1-1; D may be TRBD1 (6 bases). The CDR3 is 16 residues long. V lost 5 bases, J lost 4 bases, and 20 bases lay in between.

The chain is built from TRBV7-3 and TRBJ2-1, with TRBD2 matching 9 bases. Trimming at V came to 5 bases and at J to 8 bases, leaving 13 bases not matched to a gene. The CDR3 is 16 amino acids. Germline CDR1 SGHTA, CDR2 FQGTGA. CDR3 protein: CASSPSGAGGPDEQFF. For the CDR3, the DNA is TGTGCCAGCAGCCCCTCGGGTGCGGGGGGGCCCGATGAGCAGTTCTTC. Combining the CDR3 with reference TRBV7-3 and TRBJ2-1 gives the whole variable domain GAGVSQTPSNKVTEKGKYVELRCDPISGHTALYWYRQSLGQGPEFLIYFQGTGAADDSGLPNDRFFAVRPEGSVSTLKIQRTERGDSAVYLCASSPSGAGGPDEQFFGPGTRLTVL.

The chain is built from TRBV4-1 and TRBJ2-2; D perhaps matches TRBD2 (6 bases). The V end was cut by 4 bases, the J end by 3 bases, with 9 bases between. The CDR3 runs 14 residues. Looked up from germline, CDR1 is MGHRA and CDR2 is YSYEKL. The CDR3 protein is CASSRTMDTGELFF. CDR3 bases: TGCGCCAGCAGCCGGACTATGGACACCGGGGAGCTGTTTTTT.

This chain joins TRBV12-3 or TRBV12-4 and TRBJ2-5, with 9 bases identical to TRBD2. The CDR3 loop spans 12 amino acids. V lost 6 bases, J lost 5 bases, and 1 base stayed unmatched. The CDR3 DNA follows: TGTGCCAGCAGCGGACTAGCGGAGACCCAGTACTTC. Its translation: CASSGLAETQYF.

This chain links TRBV7-8 with TRBJ2-5; maybe TRBD2 (6 bases). This CDR3 region has 15 residues. CDR1 and CDR2 (germline): SGHVS, FQNEAQ. Trimming stripped 5 bases from V and 5 bases from J, with 18 bases between. CDR3 bases: TGTGCCAGCAGCCAGGGACTCCTCTCGGGGGAGACCCAGTACTTC. Encoded protein: CASSQGLLSGETQYF.

This clonotype was detected a few times. The genes are TRBV18 and TRBJ2-7, with 11 nucleotides matching TRBD1. Per germline, CDR1 KGHSH and CDR2 LQKENI. The CDR3 has 15 residues. V gave up 6 bases and J gave up 5 bases; unmatched junction bases: 9. The CDR3 coding sequence is TGTGCCAGCTCCCCTGGACAGGGGGCGCCCAACGAGCAGTACTTC. Amino acids: CASSPGQGAPNEQYF.

This chain links TRBV7-2 with TRBJ2-3; 7 bases agree with TRBD2. Germline lookup yields CDR1 SGHTA and CDR2 FQGNSA. The CDR3 length is 16 residues. V shed 0 bases and J 5 bases; nucleotides not matched to a gene: 8. The CDR3 bases are TGTGCCAGCAGCTTAGCGGGGGGGGAGGGTGGAGATACGCAGTATTTT. This sequence encodes CASSLAGGEGGDTQYF.

In its sample, this clonotype was seen a few times. This chain links TRBV7-8 with TRBJ2-7; D is unclear. V was clipped by 4 bases and J by 2 bases, with 9 bases between them. Germline CDR1 and CDR2: SGHVS and FQNEAQ. This CDR3 is built from 13 residues. In DNA, the CDR3 is TGTGCCAGCAGCTCTACACGGACCTACGAGCAGTACTTC. Amino acid sequence: CASSSTRTYEQYF.

This clonotype was counted many times. The chain recombines TRBV7-6 with TRBJ2-1; D is possibly TRBD1 or TRBD2 (7 bases each). CDR1 SGHVS and CDR2 FNYEAQ come from the germline V gene. There are 14 residues in the CDR3. V lost 5 bases and J lost 4, with 12 bases in between. The CDR3, as DNA: TGTGCCAGCAGCCGTCAGGGGGGGTACAATGAGCAGTTCTTC. This codes for CASSRQGGYNEQFF. The full variable domain, completed using reference TRBV7-6 and TRBJ2-1, is GAGVSQSPRYKVTKRGQDVALRCDPISGHVSLYWYRQALGQGPEFLTYFNYEAQQDKSGLPNDRFSAERPEGSISTLTIQRTEQRDSAMYRCASSRQGGYNEQFFGPGTRLTVL.

This clonotype was found a few times. The CDR3 here is CASSPKPGANIQYF. The CDR3 DNA is TGTGCCAGCAGTCCCAAACCGGGGGCAAACATTCAGTACTTC. V usage is TRBV7-3 and J usage is TRBJ2-4; tentatively, D is TRBD1 or TRBD2 (6 bases each). CDR1 SGHTA and CDR2 FQGTGA come from the germline V gene. The V and J ends lost 6 bases and 6 bases respectively, with 15 bases between them. The CDR3 is 14 amino acids.

The J gene is TRBJ1-2, the V gene TRBV7-9; maybe TRBD1 (6 bases). The CDR3 is made up of 14 amino acids. V was trimmed by 4 bases and J by 3 bases, leaving 12 bases between them. CDR1 SEHNR and CDR2 FQNEAQ come from the germline V gene (reference sequence). The CDR3 loop reads CASSSGQMDYGYTF. The CDR3 region has the DNA TGTGCCAGCAGCTCCGGACAGATGGACTATGGCTACACCTTC. Full variable domain (remainder filled in from reference TRBV7-9 and TRBJ1-2): DTGVSQNPRHKITKRGQNVTFRCDPISEHNRLYWYRQTLGQGPEFLTYFQNEAQLEKSRLLSDRFSAERPKGSFSTLEIQRTEQGDSAMYLCASSSGQMDYGYTFGSGTRLTVV.

This rearrangement joins TRBV20-1 to TRBJ2-7, with D perhaps matching TRBD1 (6 bases). Germline values: CDR1 DFQATT, CDR2 SNEGSKA (reference sequence). Trimming left V 5 bases short and J 4 bases short, with 15 bases between. The length of the CDR3 is 13 residues. CDR3 nucleotides: TGCAGTGCTGAGGGGGACGTTTTTTACGAGCAGTACGTC. Its translation: CSAEGDVFYEQYV.

This clonotype showed up just a few times. V gene TRBV7-9 combines with J gene TRBJ1-4; tentative D call: TRBD1 (5 bases). The CDR3 has 15 residues. The V end was cut by 2 bases, the J end by 5 bases, with 12 bases between. Germline loops: CDR1 SEHNR, CDR2 FQNEAQ (reference sequence). DNA for the CDR3: TGTGCCAGCAGCTTATCCCAGGGTGTAAATGAAAAACTGTTTTTT. Residues: CASSLSQGVNEKLFF.

DNA for the CDR3: TGTGCCAGCCTTTCGGGCGGGGGGGCCGATACGCAGTATTTT. Residues: CASLSGGGADTQYF. V usage is TRBV6-5 and J usage is TRBJ2-3, with 9 bases that match TRBD2. V lost 8 bases and J lost 6; bases outside the gene matches: 9. The germline V gene has CDR1 MNHEY and CDR2 SVGAGI. The CDR3 loop spans 14 amino acids.

Turning to this clonotype: With a much larger clone just one base away, this may be a read error. The genes are TRBV7-6 and TRBJ2-2; 12 bases map to TRBD2. The length of the CDR3 is 17 residues. The germline gives CDR1 SGHVS, CDR2 FNYEAQ. J was trimmed by 3 bases and V by 1 base; bases with no gene match: 3. DNA of the CDR3: TGTGCCAGCAGCTTAGGGACTAGCGGGGAGTACACCGGGGAGCTGTTTTTT. Translated: CASSLGTSGEYTGELFF.

This clonotype was seen a handful of times. This rearrangement joins TRBV6-2 or TRBV6-3 to TRBJ1-2; D may be TRBD1 (5 bases). The germline CDR1 and CDR2 sequences are MNHEY and SVGEGT. The CDR3 is made up of 14 amino acids. V was cut by 3 bases and J by 5 bases, with 13 bases left in between. The CDR3 bases are TGTGCCAGCAGTTATCCCGGGACGAGATATGGCTACACCTTC. Its protein is CASSYPGTRYGYTF.

The chain uses TRBV7-8 and TRBJ2-3, with 9 nucleotides matching TRBD2. This CDR3 spans 17 amino acids. CDR1 is SGHVS, CDR2 FQNEAQ, per germline. V lost 0 bases, J lost 6 bases, and 10 bases stayed unmatched. CDR3 protein: CASSLAQLAGGGDTQYF. CDR3 coding DNA: TGTGCCAGCAGCTTAGCGCAATTGGCGGGGGGGGGGGATACGCAGTATTTT.

The chain has TRBV11-3 and TRBJ2-7, with D possibly being TRBD1 (6 bases). The CDR3 has 14 amino acids. Germline values: CDR1 SGHNT, CDR2 YENEEA. Trimming left V 7 bases short and J 1 base short, with 14 bases between. For the CDR3, the DNA is TGTGCCAGCAAGGTACAGGGCTCTTCCTACGAGCAGTACGTC. Translated: CASKVQGSSYEQYV.

The chain is built from TRBV6-5 and TRBJ2-5; D gene unclear. In germline, CDR1 is MNHEY, CDR2 SVGAGI. Trimming pared 0 bases from V and 0 bases from J, leaving 8 bases between. The CDR3 contains 15 residues. DNA for the CDR3: TGTGCCAGCAGTTACTCGAGTCTAAACCAAGAGACCCAGTACTTC. Residues: CASSYSSLNQETQYF.

This clonotype was recorded many times. The chain joins TRBV7-2 to TRBJ1-1; D remains ambiguous. The CDR3 contains 12 residues. Trimming left V 7 bases short and J 5 bases short, with 11 bases between. Looked up from germline, CDR1 is SGHTA and CDR2 is FQGNSA. CDR3 nucleotides: TGTGCCAGCACGGACTCCTGGACTGAAGCTTTCTTT. Protein sequence: CASTDSWTEAFF. Full variable domain (outside the CDR3, taken from reference TRBV7-2 and TRBJ1-1): GAGVSQSPSNKVTEKGKDVELRCDPISGHTALYWYRQSLGQGLEFLIYFQGNSAPDKSGLPSDRFSAERTGGSVSTLTIQRTQQEDSAVYLCASTDSWTEAFFGQGTRLTVV.

This clonotype was found once. One junction end does not reproduce the germline sequence, and a read error may be involved. The chain combines TRBV6-6 with TRBJ1-5; tentative D call: TRBD1 (6 bases). This CDR3 has 15 residues. Germline V lookup: CDR1 MNHNY, CDR2 SVGAGI (reference sequence). This chain's CDR3 is CASRSGEEGNQPRHF. The CDR3 nucleotides read TGTGCCAGCAGATCAGGGGAAGAGGGCAATCAGCCCCGGCATTTT.

CDR3 loop: CSAGTGGLGSYNEQFF. CDR3 coding DNA: TGCAGTGCCGGGACAGGGGGTTTGGGCTCCTACAATGAGCAGTTCTTC. The chain joins TRBV20-1 to TRBJ2-1; 11 bases match TRBD1. The CDR3 is 16 amino acids. Germline-derived CDR1 and CDR2 are DFQATT and SNEGSKA (reference sequence). V lost 6 bases to trimming and J lost 0 bases; unmatched junction nucleotides: 7.

This clonotype has only one observation. At one end, the junction sequence differs from germline, possibly due to a read error. V and J are TRBV7-6 and TRBJ2-5; tentative D call: TRBD2 (5 bases). Germline CDR1 is SGHVS and CDR2 is FNYEAQ. The CDR3 loop spans 14 amino acids. Here the CDR3 reads CTSSPPTNQETQYF. DNA for the CDR3: TGTACCAGCAGCCCCCCGACTAACCAAGAGACCCAGTACTTC.

To note about this clonotype: A read error may account for a junction end that differs from germline. The rearrangement uses TRBV12-3 or TRBV12-4 and TRBJ1-4; the D gene is possibly TRBD1 (6 bases). This CDR3 comprises 14 residues. CDR3: CASSWTDYNEKLVF. The CDR3 nucleotides are TGTGCCAGCAGTTGGACAGACTATAATGAAAAACTGGTTTTT.

This chain joins TRBV6-6 and TRBJ1-1; 7 bases align to TRBD1. This CDR3 has 15 residues. Unmatched junction bases numbered 4, after V lost 0 bases and J lost 3 bases. CDR1 and CDR2 (germline): MNHNY, SVGAGI (reference sequence). This chain's CDR3 is CASSYSGTVYTEAFF. The DNA of the CDR3 is TGTGCCAGCAGTTACTCCGGGACAGTTTACACTGAAGCTTTCTTT.

This clonotype occurred many times. This sequence joins TRBV12-3 or TRBV12-4 and TRBJ2-1, with TRBD2 identical over 8 bases. This CDR3 is 15 amino acids long. The ends lost 5 bases at V and 4 bases at J; junction bases unmatched: 7. The CDR3 coding sequence is TGTGCCAGCAGTCTGTCGGGGGGGGGATACAATGAGCAGTTCTTC. This translates into CASSLSGGGYNEQFF.

The genes are TRBV5-1 and TRBJ2-3; D not resolved. V was pared by 4 bases and J by 0 bases, with 21 bases between. The CDR3 has 18 residues. The germline V gene encodes CDR1 SGHRS and CDR2 YFSETQ. The CDR3: CASSPRRGTNTSTDTQYF. CDR3 in DNA: TGCGCCAGCAGCCCCCGAAGAGGAACGAATACTAGCACAGATACGCAGTATTTT.

This clonotype was seen more than once but under ten times. The CDR3 is CASSPDPGGTTEAFF. In DNA form, the CDR3 reads TGTGCCAGCAGCCCCGACCCCGGGGGGACCACTGAAGCTTTCTTT. The chain uses TRBV12-3 or TRBV12-4 and TRBJ1-1; the D gene is possibly TRBD1 (5 bases). The CDR3 covers 15 residues. V was cut by 6 bases and J by 4 bases, with 18 bases left in between.

The chain combines TRBV7-6 with TRBJ1-4, with D tentatively TRBD1 (5 bases). The CDR3 totals 14 residues. V was clipped by 5 bases and J by 4 bases, with 11 bases between them. Per germline, CDR1 SGHVS and CDR2 FNYEAQ. This chain's CDR3 is CASSQGRNNEKLFF. In nucleotides, the CDR3 is TGTGCCAGCAGCCAGGGACGGAATAATGAAAAACTGTTTTTT.